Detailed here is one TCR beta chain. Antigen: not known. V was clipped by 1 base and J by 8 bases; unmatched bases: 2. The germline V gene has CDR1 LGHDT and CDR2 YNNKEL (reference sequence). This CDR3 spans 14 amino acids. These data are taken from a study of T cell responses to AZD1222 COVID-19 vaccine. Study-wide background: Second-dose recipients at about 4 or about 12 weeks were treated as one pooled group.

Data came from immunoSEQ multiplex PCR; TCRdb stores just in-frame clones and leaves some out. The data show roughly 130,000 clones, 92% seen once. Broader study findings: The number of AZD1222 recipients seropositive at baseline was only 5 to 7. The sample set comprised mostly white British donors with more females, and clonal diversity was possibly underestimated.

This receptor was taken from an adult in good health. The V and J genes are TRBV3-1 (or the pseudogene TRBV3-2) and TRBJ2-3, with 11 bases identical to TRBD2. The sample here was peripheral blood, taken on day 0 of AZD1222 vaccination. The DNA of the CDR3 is TGTGCCAGCAGCCAAGGACTAGCGGGATTTACGCAGTATTTT. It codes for CASSQGLAGFTQYF.